The sample holds a few counts of the clone carrying this TCR beta chain. The treatment was: oral pan-JAK inhibitor, 5-10 mg twice daily. The data were taken from a study of CD8+ T cells in alopecia areata. The V end was cut by 3 bases, the J end by 1 base, with 10 bases between. Per germline, CDR1 SGHDN and CDR2 FVKESK. This CDR3 is 14 amino acids long. cDNA prepared by RNA extraction and subsequent reverse transcription served as the template for sequencing. Produced via immunoSEQ multiplex PCR; TCRdb's table is partial and in-frame only. The repertoire holds about 100,000 clones, around 60% seen once, with 16% in the top ten.

The V and J genes are TRBV14 and TRBJ2-7, with a possible D match to TRBD1 (6 bases). Sequencing was performed on CD8+ T cells sorted from blood, taken at approximately week 60, from a patient treated with tofacitinib. This receptor was obtained from a human donor with alopecia areata. CDR3 sequence: CASSQGAVSYEQYF. CDR3 DNA: TGTGCCAGCAGCCAGGGGGCCGTGTCCTACGAGCAGTACTTC.